What follows is one TCR beta chain and its context. What this receptor recognizes is not known. It has no much larger one-base neighbor in the sample; base qualities were not kept. Taken from cysteine to phenylalanine, the CDR3 has 14 residues. This entry keeps only the CDR3 DNA: 42 bases, framed from base 1. In the germline V gene (reference sequence), CDR1 corresponds to GTSNPN and CDR2 to SVGIG. V loses 3 bases at its end and J loses 7 bases; junction bases beyond the gene matches: 11. This record comes from a study of T cell clonotyping in hematopoietic cell transplantation (dated by TCRdb to about 2021). As for the study more broadly: A total of under 150 blood samples were gathered in the study from roughly 40 consecutive transplant recipients along with their related donors. Recruitment of patients was conducted between September 2015 and 2017, and follow-up was continued until late 2020 or death. Here is what the overall study found, with its caveats: Broader posttransplant TCR repertoire diversity was predicted by donor and pretransplant recipient Inverse Simpson Index values. Only a small fraction of recipient repertoires overlapped donor repertoires, with over 97% appearing de novo at the given depth. After transplant, TCR diversity in recipients dropped, and pathologically expanded clonotypes climbed progressively between day 30 and day 180. The sample size was limited and the cells went unsorted, which meant the CD4 and CD8 repertoire contributions could not be told apart.

With the immunoSEQ assay, which is a bias-controlled multiplex PCR relying on V- and J-specific primers, TCR beta CDR3 regions were amplified from genomic DNA. A proprietary barcode and Illumina adapter sequences were added to the CDR3 amplicons in a second PCR step. An Illumina MiSeq instrument was used to sequence the CDR3 libraries. The published analysis was carried out like this. immunoSEQ Analyzer 3.0 was used for export and quality control, with R Bioconductor and Immunarch used for downstream analyses. Repertoire metrics were calculated using only productive rearrangements within the normalized downsampled data set. Pathologically expanded clonotypes were defined as those larger than 5 templates in the normalized cohort. Repertoire diversity was measured with the Inverse Simpson Index. To capture all clonotypes, the CMV-specificity analyses were run on the non-normalized data set. Drawn from immuneACCESS, this table holds only the in-frame rearrangements with V and J called that TCRdb kept. Clones are partly lost; checked studies trace under half to an unresolved V gene and leave the rest unexplained. The V and J calls and clone size are taken from that table; D and trimming were inferred from the DNA. A total of about 7,200 clones appear in this sample, more than 90% of them only once. The ten top clones hold approximately 0.5% of the sample.

Interpreted using the paper, the time point label stands for: 30 days after allo-HCT. Blood samples were obtained from recipients approximately 28 days before transplant and at days 30, 100 and 180 after transplant. Nuclei Lysis Solution was used to extract genomic DNA from fresh or cryopreserved unfractionated peripheral blood mononuclear cells. In this chain, TRBV30 is recombined with TRBJ1-2; a stretch of 7 junction bases matches TRBD1. Source: PBMCs, taken 30 days after allogeneic stem cell transplant. The receptor's source is a male patient aged 35-50 years who had an allogeneic stem cell transplant from a related donor, so the T cells may come from the graft donor. Some clones in this sample may be carry-over from other donors' samples. The DNA is as follows: TGTGCCTGGAGAGATAGAGGGGGCGCGGGTGGCTACACCTTC. This translates into CAWRDRGGAGGYTF. With the rest looked up from the reference TRBV30 and TRBJ1-2 genes rather than sequenced, the full variable domain is SQTIHQWPATLVQPVGSPLSLECTVEGTSNPNLYWYRQAAGRGLQLLFYSVGIGQISSEVPQNLSASRPQDRQFILSSKKLLLSDSGFYLCAWRDRGGAGGYTFGSGTRLTVV.